This T cell receptor (beta chain) emerged from a study of blood T cells in healthy people across ages. A note on this clonotype: Its antigen is unknown.

The second PCR ran about 6 to 11 cycles with a sample-barcoded 5' primer and J-beta primers. Via MiXCR, TCRdb re-called the 5' RACE reads, giving one row per CDR3 protein. Of about 1.4 million distinct CDR3 sequences in the sample, roughly 60% were seen once. The CDR3 is 16 amino acids. Germline V gene data show CDR1 as SGHDT and CDR2 as YYEEEE. Study conclusions and caveats: TCR beta diversity per million T cells fell roughly linearly with age.

The clonotype originates from a man younger than 35 in good health. The chain combines TRBV5-6 with TRBJ2-5, with D perhaps matching TRBD1 (5 bases). The assigned J gene may be wrong: the sequence end matches TRBJ2-7 better. Sequenced input: blood. The CDR3 sequence: CASSFIARTNLYEQYF. Here the CDR3 DNA reads TGTGCCAGCAGCTTCATCGCGCGGACAAACTTATACGAGCAGTACTTC.